Below, one TCR beta chain is given with its context. The antigen it binds to is not known. Base-call qualities are not available, and no considerably larger clone is one nucleotide away. This specimen comes from a study of shared clonotypes between healthy human individuals (dated by TCRdb to about 2020). Study-wide context: The cohort comprised two women and three men aged 18 to 49 years. For each donor, CD4 naive and CD4 memory were each run on three plates, CD8 naive on two plates, and CD8 memory on one plate. To estimate repertoire size and how much clonotype sharing occurs between individuals, the study deeply sequenced the blood TCR repertoires of 4 to 6 healthy adults. Libraries were prepared and TCR repertoires were sequenced by different laboratories using diverse techniques, in order to increase sequencing depth and limit assay-specific biases. Between about 0.94 and 8.9 billion PBMCs per donor were obtained by leukapheresis.

CD8 naive samples were obtained by positive selection for CCR7 among CD45RO-negative cells, yielding a CD45RA+CCR7+ population from which TemRA cells were excluded. Healthy HIV-negative adults with no recently reported acute infections or vaccinations were included as donors. Every donor was a Caucasian adult residing in Nashville, Tennessee, USA. Blood was obtained by leukapheresis, after which PBMCs were separated by Ficoll-Histopaque density gradient centrifugation and cryopreserved in liquid nitrogen vapor phase. Purity and quantity of every magnetically sorted T cell population were checked by analytical flow cytometry. Genomic DNA was isolated from every sorted fraction and measured by UV absorbance on a Nanodrop 2000c. From a lookup of the germline V gene (reference sequence), CDR1 and CDR2 are LNHNV and YYDKDF. The CDR3 measures 11 amino acids from cysteine to phenylalanine. Solely the CDR3 DNA is kept, with 33 bases framed from the first base. V was cut back by 8 bases and J by 2 bases, leaving a gap of 7 bases between them.

Using the deep immunoSEQ assay, TCR CDR3 regions were amplified from genomic DNA by multiplex PCR. Extracted genomic DNA from each cell subset was spread evenly across all wells of several immunoSEQ 96-well plates, with each plate serving as a replicate. For sorted subsets, roughly 200 ng of genomic DNA, equivalent to roughly 30,000 T cell genomes, went into each replicate PCR. The purified libraries were quantified using a Qubit 3.0 fluorometer, sized with a Bioanalyzer 2100, and then quantified again using the KAPA Library Quantification kit. A separate single-read 150-cycle Illumina NextSeq 550 flow cell was used to sequence each immunoSEQ 96-well plate. From the authors' description of their analysis: The immunoSEQ output contained only junctional sequences without quality scores, so filtering could not match that applied to full-length reads. To assign V/J genes and CDR3, sequences were annotated using PyIR, a Python wrapper for IgBLAST v1.9, with IMGT germline references. Reads were removed for weak V/J assignments (E-value above 1e-6), missing CDR3, stop codons, out-of-frame junctions, or ambiguous translated residues. V3J clonotypes were defined by identical inferred V gene, J gene, and CDR3 amino acid sequence. To compute the percentage overlap between repertoires, the number of shared unique clonotypes was divided by the size of the smaller repertoire. Richness of each repertoire was evaluated using RTK rarefaction, the Chao1 estimator, and Recon v2.1 estimates of unobserved clonotypes. For all TCRbeta clonotypes obtained by the gDNA method from a few donors, generation probabilities were computed with OLGA. Sourced from immuneACCESS, this table was stored by TCRdb with only in-frame sequences that have V and J called. A share of the clones is absent; for the studies checked, an unresolved V gene accounts for under half, and the remainder has no known explanation. Clone size and the V and J calls come from that table; the DNA yielded D and trimming. Recorded for this sample are millions of clones; about 92% of them occurred a single time. The ten largest account for more than 1.5% of the sample.

Broad study findings and their caveats: Sampling was restricted to blood, and TCR repertoires in tissue are likely to differ from TCR repertoires in blood. Because the study included only a small number of donors, the genetic and exposure-history diversity represented was limited. Clonotypes shared by all four sorted-subset donors showed higher generation probabilities than non-shared clonotypes. Pairwise subsampling indicated that sequencing depth was expected to affect the degree of clonotype sharing among donors. Across a handful of donors, approximately 4.6% of naive CD4, over 3% of naive CD8, 2.3% of memory CD4, and over 0.35% of memory CD8 clonotypes were shared. Even with the large sequencing depth, rarefaction of the sorted-subset datasets indicated that sequencing was incomplete. Naive subsets generally had larger estimated clonotype richness than memory subsets did.

The chain uses TRBV15 and TRBJ2-7; the D region possibly corresponds to TRBD1 (5 bases align). This sequence was found in a man younger than 30 in good health. Some clones in this sample may be carry-over from other donors' samples. Specimen: naive CD8+ T cells from PBMCs. This sample's cell subset or site label indicates: CD45RA+CCR7+. The nucleotide sequence reads as follows: TGTGCCACCCAGGGTGCCTACGAGCAGTACTTC. This is translated as CATQGAYEQYF.